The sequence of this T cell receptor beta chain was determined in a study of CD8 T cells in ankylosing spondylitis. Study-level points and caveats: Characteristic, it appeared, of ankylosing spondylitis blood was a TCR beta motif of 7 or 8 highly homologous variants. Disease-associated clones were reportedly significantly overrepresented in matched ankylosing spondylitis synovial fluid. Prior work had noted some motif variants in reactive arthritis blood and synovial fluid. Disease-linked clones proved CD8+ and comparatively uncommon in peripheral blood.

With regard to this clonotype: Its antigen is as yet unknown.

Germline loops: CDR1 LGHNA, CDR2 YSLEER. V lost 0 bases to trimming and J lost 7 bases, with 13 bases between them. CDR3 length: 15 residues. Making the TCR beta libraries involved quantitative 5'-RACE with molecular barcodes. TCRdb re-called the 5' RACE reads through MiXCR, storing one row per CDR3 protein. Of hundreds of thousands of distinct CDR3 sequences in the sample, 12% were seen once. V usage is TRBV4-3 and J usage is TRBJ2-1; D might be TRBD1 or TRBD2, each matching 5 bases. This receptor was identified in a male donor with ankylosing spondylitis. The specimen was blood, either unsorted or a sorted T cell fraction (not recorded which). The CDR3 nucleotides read TGCGCCAGCAGCCAAGAGAGGGGCGCCGGGAATGAGCAGTTCTTC. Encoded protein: CASSQERGAGNEQFF.